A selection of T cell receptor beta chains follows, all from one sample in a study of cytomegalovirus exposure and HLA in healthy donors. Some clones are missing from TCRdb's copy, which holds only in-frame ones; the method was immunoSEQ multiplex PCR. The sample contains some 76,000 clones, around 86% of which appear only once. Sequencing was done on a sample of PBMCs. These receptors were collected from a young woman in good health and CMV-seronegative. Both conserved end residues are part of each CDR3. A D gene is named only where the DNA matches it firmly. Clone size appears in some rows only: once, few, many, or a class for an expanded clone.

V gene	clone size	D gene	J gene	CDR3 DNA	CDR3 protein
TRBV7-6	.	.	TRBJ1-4	TGTGCCAGCAGCTTAGGCAGGGCGGGGGAAAAACTGTTTTTT	CASSLGRAGEKLFF
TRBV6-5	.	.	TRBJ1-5	TGTGCCAGCAGTGAACGTCAGGGTGGGCAGCCCCAGCATTTT	CASSERQGGQPQHF
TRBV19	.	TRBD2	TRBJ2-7	TGTGCCAGTAGTTTACGACTAGCGGGTCCCTACGAGCAGTACTTC	CASSLRLAGPYEQYF
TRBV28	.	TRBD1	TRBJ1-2	TGTGCCAGCAGTCAGGGGGCATCTAACTATGGCTACACCTTC	CASSQGASNYGYTF
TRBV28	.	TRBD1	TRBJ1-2	TGTGCCAGCAGACGGACTAACAGGGGGCGAGGCTACACCTTC	CASRRTNRGRGYTF
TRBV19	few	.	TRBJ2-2	TGTGCCAGTAGTATAAATAGGAACACCGGGGAGCTGTTTTTT	CASSINRNTGELFF
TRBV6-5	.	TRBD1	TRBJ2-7	TGTGCCAGCAGTTACTCGAGGGGGCGCGAGCAGTACTTC	CASSYSRGREQYF
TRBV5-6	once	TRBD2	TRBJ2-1	TGTGCCAGCAGGTCACTAGCGGGATCTTTTTACAATGAGCAGTTCTTC	CASRSLAGSFYNEQFF
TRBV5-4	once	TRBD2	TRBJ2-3	TGTGCCAGCAGCCTTAGCGGGAGGGGCACAGATACGCAGTATTTT	CASSLSGRGTDTQYF
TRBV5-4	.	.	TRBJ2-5	TGTGCCAGCAGCTTGGCAGGCGAGACCCAGTACTTC	CASSLAGETQYF
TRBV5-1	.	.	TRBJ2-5	TGCGCCAGCAGCTCCCATTTAGGAGGGGAGACCCAGTACTTC	CASSSHLGGETQYF
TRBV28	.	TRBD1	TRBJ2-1	TGTGCCAGCAGTTTGCCTACAGGGGTTAATGAGCAGTTCTTC	CASSLPTGVNEQFF
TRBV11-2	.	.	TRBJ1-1	TGTGCCAGCAGCTTAGAAAGCGACACTGAAGCTTTCTTT	CASSLESDTEAFF
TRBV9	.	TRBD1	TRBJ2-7	TGTGCCAGCAGCCTAGAGGGACAGGGCTCCTACGAGCAGTACTTC	CASSLEGQGSYEQYF
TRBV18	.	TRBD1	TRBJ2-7	TGTGCCAGCTCACCAGCTTGGACAGGGGGGGACTACGAGCAGTACTTC	CASSPAWTGGDYEQYF
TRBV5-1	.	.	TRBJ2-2	TGCGCCAGCAGCTTGGCCGGGGACACCGGGGAGCTGTTTTTT	CASSLAGDTGELFF
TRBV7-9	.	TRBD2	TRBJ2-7	TGTGCCAGCAGCTTGGGCGGGAGGGCCCCCTACGAGCAGTACTTC	CASSLGGRAPYEQYF
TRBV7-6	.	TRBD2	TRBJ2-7	TGTGCCAGCAGCTCAGAGGGACTAGCGGGACTGGGCCACTACGAGCAGTACTTC	CASSSEGLAGLGHYEQYF
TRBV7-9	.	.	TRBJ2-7	TGTGCCAGCAGCTCCCAGACAGGCAGCTCCTACGAGCAGTACTTC	CASSSQTGSSYEQYF
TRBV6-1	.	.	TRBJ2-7	TGTGCCAGCGGAGAGGGGCAGGGGAGCTCCTACGAGCAGTACTTC	CASGEGQGSSYEQYF
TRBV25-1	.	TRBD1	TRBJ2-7	TGTGCCAGCAGTGCCTCCTCCGGGACAGGGGCCTACGAGCAGTACTTC	CASSASSGTGAYEQYF
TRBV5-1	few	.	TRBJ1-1	TGCGCCAGCAGCTTCTGGGGTCAGGGCACTGAAGCTTTCTTT	CASSFWGQGTEAFF